A single sample is the source of the 28 T cell receptor beta chains below, sequenced in a study of blood T cell repertoires in COVID-19 (TCRdb year 2020). Receptor amplification or capture employed the immunoSEQ multiplex PCR assay. Sourced from immuneACCESS, this table was stored by TCRdb with only in-frame sequences that have V and J called. A share of the clones is absent; for the studies checked, an unresolved V gene accounts for under half, and the remainder has no known explanation. The table for this sample lists 130,000 to 150,000 clones; 80% to 90% of them were counted only once. The ten largest account for approximately 38% of the sample. Material: peripheral blood. These receptors were obtained from a human donor in a cohort sampled during active COVID-19.

The V gene is TRBV28, the J gene TRBJ2-7, with TRBD1 identical over 8 bases. CDR1 is MDHEN, CDR2 SYDVKM, per germline. This CDR3 has 15 amino acids. Germline trimming cut 4 bases from V and 1 base from J; bases unmatched to any gene: 6. The CDR3 reads CASSSDRVGSYEQYF. DNA of the CDR3: TGTGCCAGCAGTTCGGACAGGGTCGGGTCCTACGAGCAGTACTTC.

This sequence joins TRBV4-1 and TRBJ2-7; 8 bases map to TRBD1. The germline V gene encodes CDR1 MGHRA and CDR2 YSYEKL. The CDR3 loop spans 15 amino acids. V lost 1 base and J lost 2; bases outside the gene matches: 4. As DNA, the CDR3 is TGCGCCAGCAGCCAAGCCGGGACAGGTGCCTACGAGCAGTACTTC. Its protein is CASSQAGTGAYEQYF.

This clone was seen a single time. This CDR3 reads CASSAGTGLEAFF. As DNA, the CDR3 is TGTGCCAGCAGCGCCGGGACAGGGCTGGAAGCTTTCTTT. The genes are TRBV9 and TRBJ1-1; the match to TRBD1 covers 9 bases. Germline CDR1 reads SGDLS; CDR2 reads YYNGEE. CDR3 length: 13 residues. Trimming removed 3 bases from V and 8 bases from J; junction bases left unmatched: 5.

In this sample, this clone turned up a few times. V and J are TRBV7-2 and TRBJ2-1, with D possibly being TRBD2 (6 bases). Germline lookup yields CDR1 SGHTA and CDR2 FQGNSA. The V gene lost 2 bases and the J gene lost 4 bases, with 12 bases spanning the gap. The CDR3 has 15 amino acids. The CDR3 spells CASSLNWDSYNEQFF. The CDR3 nucleotides read TGTGCCAGCAGCTTAAATTGGGACTCTTACAATGAGCAGTTCTTC.

The chain uses TRBV7-8 and TRBJ1-5; 8 positions match TRBD1. CDR1 and CDR2 from the germline V gene are SGHVS and FQNEAQ. The junction had 6 bases not matched to a gene; V was cut back by 3 bases and J by 2 bases. The CDR3 totals 16 residues. The DNA for the CDR3 is TGTGCCAGCAGCTTGGGAGGACAGGGTGGCAATCAGCCCCAGCATTTT. Amino acid sequence: CASSLGGQGGNQPQHF.

V and J are TRBV5-1 and TRBJ2-2; D may be TRBD2 (6 bases). The germline CDR1 and CDR2 sequences are SGHRS and YFSETQ. V lost 0 bases, J lost 7 bases, and 16 bases lay in between. The CDR3 totals 16 residues. The CDR3 here is CASSLAPSRGGGELFF. CDR3 in DNA: TGCGCCAGCAGCTTGGCTCCCTCCCGGGGAGGCGGGGAGCTGTTTTTT.

This clone was counted between two and nine times. CDR3 sequence: CASSPSGGAWTGELFF. DNA of the CDR3: TGTGCCAGCAGCCCAAGCGGGGGGGCGTGGACCGGGGAGCTGTTTTTT. The gene calls are TRBV5-4 and TRBJ2-2; 10 bases are shared with TRBD2. The V and J ends lost 4 bases and 5 bases, in that order; junction bases with no gene match: 8. The CDR3 has 16 amino acids. Germline CDR1 reads SGHNT; CDR2 reads YYREEE (reference sequence).

The rearrangement joins TRBV5-5 to TRBJ1-2; 11 bases map to TRBD1. V gave up 3 bases and J gave up 8 bases; unmatched junction bases: 6. This CDR3 spans 14 amino acids. CDR1 is SGHKS, CDR2 YYEKEE, per germline (reference sequence). The CDR3 DNA follows: TGTGCCAGCAGCTCCCCGGGACAGGGGGGGGGCTACACCTTC. Translation gives CASSSPGQGGGYTF. Full variable domain (rest looked up from reference TRBV5-5 and TRBJ1-2): DAGVTQSPTHLIKTRGQQVTLRCSPISGHKSVSWYQQVLGQGPQFIFQYYEKEERGRGNFPDRFSARQFPNYSSELNVNALLLGDSALYLCASSSPGQGGGYTFGSGTRLTVV.

The chain carries TRBV24-1 and TRBJ1-5; D possibly corresponds to TRBD1 (6 bases). The CDR3 is 15 amino acids. Germline loops: CDR1 KGHDR, CDR2 SFDVKD. V was cut by 8 bases and J by 2 bases, with 15 bases left in between. The CDR3 loop reads CATTPRGWCNQPQHF. In DNA form, the CDR3 reads TGTGCCACCACACCGAGGGGGTGGTGCAATCAGCCCCAGCATTTT.

J is TRBJ2-2 and V is TRBV11-1, with D uncertain. There are 13 residues in the CDR3. V gave up 5 bases and J gave up 5 bases, with 9 bases separating them. CDR1 and CDR2 from the germline V gene are SGHAT and FQDESV (reference sequence). CDR3 nucleotides: TGTGCCAGCAGCCCCCAGTATACCGGGGAGCTGTTTTTT. It is translated as CASSPQYTGELFF.

The CDR3 protein is CASSLRRGGVDTQYF. CDR3 DNA: TGTGCCAGCAGCTTGCGGCGGGGGGGAGTGGATACGCAGTATTTT. The chain combines TRBV7-2 with TRBJ2-3, with 9 bases lining up with TRBD2. This CDR3 has 15 residues. Germline V CDR1 and CDR2: SGHTA, FQGNSA. The junction had 7 bases not matched to a gene; V was cut back by 3 bases and J by 6 bases. Full variable domain (remainder filled in from reference TRBV7-2 and TRBJ2-3): GAGVSQSPSNKVTEKGKDVELRCDPISGHTALYWYRQSLGQGLEFLIYFQGNSAPDKSGLPSDRFSAERTGGSVSTLTIQRTQQEDSAVYLCASSLRRGGVDTQYFGPGTRLTVL.

V gene TRBV11-3 combines with J gene TRBJ2-7; a weak D match, TRBD1 (6 bases). V was cut by 2 bases and J by 2 bases, with 13 bases left in between. The CDR3 loop spans 15 amino acids. The germline CDR1 and CDR2 sequences are SGHNT and YENEEA. CDR3 in amino acids: CASSLIAGAPYEQYF. CDR3 coding DNA: TGTGCCAGCAGCTTAATCGCAGGGGCCCCCTACGAGCAGTACTTC.

This rearrangement joins TRBV18 to TRBJ1-5; D is possibly TRBD1 (6 bases). This CDR3 has 14 amino acids. The V gene's germline CDR1 is KGHSH and CDR2 LQKENI. The V and J ends lost 5 bases and 6 bases respectively, with 14 bases between them. CDR3 in amino acids: CASSTGGGGQPQHF. In DNA, the CDR3 is TGTGCCAGCTCAACCGGGGGGGGCGGTCAGCCCCAGCATTTT.

The chain employs TRBV7-2 and TRBJ1-1, with D hard to call. This CDR3 has 13 residues. V lost 1 base, J lost 5 bases, and 8 bases lay in between. Germline values: CDR1 SGHTA, CDR2 FQGNSA. The CDR3 loop is CASSLVPETEAFF. CDR3 DNA sequence: TGTGCCAGCAGCTTAGTCCCGGAGACTGAAGCTTTCTTT.

DNA for the CDR3: TGTGCCAGCAGCCCCTCCCGGGGGGGCTACACCTTC. This sequence encodes CASSPSRGGYTF. V usage is TRBV6-5 and J usage is TRBJ1-2, with a possible D match to TRBD1 (5 bases). The CDR3 loop spans 12 amino acids. Germline V lookup: CDR1 MNHEY, CDR2 SVGAGI. Trimming stripped 6 bases from V and 8 bases from J, with 13 bases between.

The CDR3 nucleotides read TGCGCCAGCAGCCAAGGGAGCGGGGGGGGCAATGAGCAGTTCTTC. It specifies CASSQGSGGGNEQFF. This chain connects TRBV4-1 to TRBJ2-1, with TRBD2 identical over 10 bases. With V trimmed by 1 base and J by 6 bases, 3 bases remained unmatched. The length of the CDR3 is 15 residues. Germline CDR1 is MGHRA and CDR2 is YSYEKL.

This chain uses TRBV9 with TRBJ1-1; D gene unclear. Germline V CDR1 and CDR2: SGDLS, YYNGEE. The V gene lost 5 bases and the J gene lost 3 bases, with 8 bases spanning the gap. The CDR3 covers 12 residues. This CDR3 is CASSRRDTEAFF. The CDR3 nucleotides are TGTGCCAGCAGTAGACGGGACACTGAAGCTTTCTTT.

The chain joins TRBV4-2 to TRBJ2-3; 8 bases match TRBD2. Losses at the gene ends were 0 bases for V and 2 bases for J; bases not matched to a gene: 10. The CDR3 consists of 18 residues. CDR1 is LGHNA and CDR2 is YNFKEQ in the germline V gene. The CDR3 coding sequence is TGTGCCAGCAGCCAAGAGGGAGGAGCGGGGGCTTCCACAGATACGCAGTATTTT. Amino acid sequence: CASSQEGGAGASTDTQYF.

The chain carries TRBV4-1 and TRBJ2-3, with 8 bases aligning to TRBD2. This CDR3 has 18 residues. CDR1 MGHRA and CDR2 YSYEKL come from the germline V gene. J lost 4 bases, V lost 3 bases, and 15 bases had no gene match. The CDR3 spells CASSQVHRLATDADTQYF. The CDR3 region has the DNA TGCGCCAGCAGCCAGGTCCATCGACTAGCGACCGATGCAGATACGCAGTATTTT.

This clone was counted a few times. The genes are TRBV6-5 and TRBJ2-5, with D possibly TRBD1 on 7 matching bases. The CDR3 runs 16 residues. The ends were cut back, 0 bases at V and 4 bases at J, with 15 bases in the middle. From germline, CDR1 is MNHEY and CDR2 SVGAGI. The CDR3 DNA follows: TGTGCCAGCAGTTACTCGACTCCCCAGGGGGGAGAGACCCAGTACTTC. Its translation: CASSYSTPQGGETQYF.

In its sample, this clone was seen once. V usage is TRBV30 and J usage is TRBJ2-5; D perhaps matches TRBD1 (5 bases). The CDR3 runs 13 residues. Germline values: CDR1 GTSNPN, CDR2 SVGIG (reference sequence). Trimming removed 8 bases from V and 2 bases from J, with 15 bases in between. CDR3 sequence reads: CAGNQGYQETQYF. CDR3 DNA: TGTGCCGGAAACCAGGGCTATCAAGAGACCCAGTACTTC.

V and J are TRBV6-5 and TRBJ2-7; D perhaps matches TRBD1 (5 bases). This CDR3 comprises 13 residues. The ends were cut back, 5 bases at V and 7 bases at J, with 15 bases in the middle. The V gene's germline CDR1 is MNHEY and CDR2 SVGAGI. The CDR3 here is CASSPRGPGEQYF. The CDR3 nucleotides are TGTGCCAGCAGTCCGCGAGGCCCAGGGGAGCAGTACTTC.

This rearrangement joins TRBV30 to TRBJ1-1; 7 positions match TRBD1. CDR1 is GTSNPN and CDR2 is SVGIG in the germline V gene (reference sequence). Germline trimming cut 0 bases from V and 0 bases from J; bases unmatched to any gene: 7. The CDR3 is 16 residues long. CDR3 nucleotide sequence: TGTGCCTGGAGTGTACGGACAGGTGGGATGAACACTGAAGCTTTCTTT. Amino acid sequence: CAWSVRTGGMNTEAFF.

The chain recombines TRBV4-3 with TRBJ1-1, with no clear D. There are 14 residues in the CDR3. Germline assignment: CDR1 LGHNA and CDR2 YSLEER. Trimming took off 5 bases at V and 0 bases at J, with 10 bases between the two ends. The CDR3 DNA reads TGCGCCAGCAGCTATCGCGCTATGAACACTGAAGCTTTCTTT. This encodes CASSYRAMNTEAFF.

This clone was seen just once. V and J are TRBV7-2 and TRBJ1-2, with no clear D. The V gene's germline CDR1 is SGHTA and CDR2 FQGNSA. Trimming pared 1 base from V and 4 bases from J, leaving 13 bases between. The CDR3 consists of 15 residues. The CDR3 protein is CASSLEHGWAYGYTF. The CDR3, as DNA: TGTGCCAGCAGCTTAGAGCACGGATGGGCCTATGGCTACACCTTC.

This chain links TRBV19 with TRBJ1-5; weak D call: TRBD1 (5 bases). CDR1 is LNHDA and CDR2 is SQIVND in the germline V gene (reference sequence). Trimming cost V 8 bases and J 4 bases, with 15 bases left between them. The CDR3 consists of 14 residues. The CDR3 here is CASGRSQGNQPQHF. In DNA, the CDR3 is TGTGCCAGTGGCCGAAGCCAGGGAAATCAGCCCCAGCATTTT.

The chain joins TRBV9 to TRBJ1-4; no clear D. V lost 6 bases and J 3 bases, leaving 9 bases between the germline ends. The CDR3 consists of 13 residues. CDR1 and CDR2 from the germline V gene are SGDLS and YYNGEE. The CDR3 reads CASNYGPNEKLFF. The CDR3 DNA reads TGTGCCAGCAACTACGGTCCTAATGAAAAACTGTTTTTT.

This clone is a singleton in its sample. The chain carries TRBV5-1 and TRBJ1-2, with 8 bases lining up with TRBD1. CDR1 is SGHRS, CDR2 YFSETQ, per germline. Trimming took 0 bases from V and 7 from J; bases not matched to a gene: 5. The CDR3 is made up of 14 amino acids. The DNA of the CDR3 is TGCGCCAGCAGCTTGGGACAGGGGATAGGTGGCTACACCTTC. The encoded protein is CASSLGQGIGGYTF.